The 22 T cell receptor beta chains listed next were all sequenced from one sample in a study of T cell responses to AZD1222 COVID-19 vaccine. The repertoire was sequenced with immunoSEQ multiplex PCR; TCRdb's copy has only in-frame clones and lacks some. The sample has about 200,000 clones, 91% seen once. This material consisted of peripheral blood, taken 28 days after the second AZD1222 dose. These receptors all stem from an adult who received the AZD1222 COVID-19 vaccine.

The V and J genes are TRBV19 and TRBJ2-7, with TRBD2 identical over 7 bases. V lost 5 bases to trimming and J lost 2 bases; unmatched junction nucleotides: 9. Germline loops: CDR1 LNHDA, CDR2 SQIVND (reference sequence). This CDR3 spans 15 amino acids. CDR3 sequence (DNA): TGTGCCAGTAGTCGGTCGGCGGGAGAGCCCTACGAGCAGTACTTC. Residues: CASSRSAGEPYEQYF. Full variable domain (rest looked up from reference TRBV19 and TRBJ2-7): DGGITQSPKYLFRKEGQNVTLSCEQNLNHDAMYWYRQDPGQGLRLIYYSQIVNDFQKGDIAEGYSVSREKKESFPLTVTSAQKNPTAFYLCASSRSAGEPYEQYFGPGTRLTVT.

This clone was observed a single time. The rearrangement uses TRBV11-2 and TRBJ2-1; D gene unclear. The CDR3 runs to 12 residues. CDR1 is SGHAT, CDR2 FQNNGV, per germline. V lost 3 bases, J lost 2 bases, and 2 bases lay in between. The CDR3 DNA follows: TGTGCCAGCAGCTTGCCCTACAATGAGCAGTTCTTC. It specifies CASSLPYNEQFF. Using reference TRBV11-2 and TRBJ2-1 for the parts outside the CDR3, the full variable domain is EAGVAQSPRYKIIEKRQSVAFWCNPISGHATLYWYQQILGQGPKLLIQFQNNGVVDDSQLPKDRFSAERLKGVDSTLKIQPAKLEDSAVYLCASSLPYNEQFFGPGTRLTVL.

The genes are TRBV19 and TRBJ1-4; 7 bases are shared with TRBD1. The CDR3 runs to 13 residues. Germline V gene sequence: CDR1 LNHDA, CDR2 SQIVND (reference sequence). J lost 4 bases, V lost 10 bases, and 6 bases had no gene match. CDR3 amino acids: CATLGQLNEKLFF. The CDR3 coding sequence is TGTGCCACTTTGGGACAGCTTAATGAAAAACTGTTTTTT.

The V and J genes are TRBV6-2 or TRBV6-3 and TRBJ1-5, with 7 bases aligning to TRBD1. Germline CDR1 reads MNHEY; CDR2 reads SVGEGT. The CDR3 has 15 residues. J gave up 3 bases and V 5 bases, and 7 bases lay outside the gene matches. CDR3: CASSTETGNNQPQHF. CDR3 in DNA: TGTGCCAGCAGTACGGAGACAGGGAACAATCAGCCCCAGCATTTT.

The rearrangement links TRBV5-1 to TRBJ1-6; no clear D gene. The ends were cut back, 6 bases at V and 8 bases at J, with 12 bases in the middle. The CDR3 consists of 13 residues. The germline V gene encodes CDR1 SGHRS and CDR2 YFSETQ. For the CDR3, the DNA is TGCGCCAGCACAAGAGAAGTTGATTCACCCCTCCACTTT. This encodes CASTREVDSPLHF.

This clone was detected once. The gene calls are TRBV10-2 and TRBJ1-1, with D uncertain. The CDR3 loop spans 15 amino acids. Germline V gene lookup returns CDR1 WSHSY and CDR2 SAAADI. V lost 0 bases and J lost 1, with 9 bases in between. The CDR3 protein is CASSESNQENTEAFF. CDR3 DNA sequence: TGCGCCAGCAGTGAGTCGAACCAGGAGAACACTGAAGCTTTCTTT.

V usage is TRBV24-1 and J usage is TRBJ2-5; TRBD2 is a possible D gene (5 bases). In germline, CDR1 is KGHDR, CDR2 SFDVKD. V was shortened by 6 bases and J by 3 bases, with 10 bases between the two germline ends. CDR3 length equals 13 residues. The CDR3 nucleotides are TGTGCCACCAGTAGTCTGGAGGAAGAGACCCAGTACTTC. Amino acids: CATSSLEEETQYF.

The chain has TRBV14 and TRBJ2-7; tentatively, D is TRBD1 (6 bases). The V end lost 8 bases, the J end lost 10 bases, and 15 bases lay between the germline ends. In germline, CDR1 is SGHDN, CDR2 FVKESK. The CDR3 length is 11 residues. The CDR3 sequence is CASGFRDIQYF. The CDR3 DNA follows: TGTGCCAGCGGATTCCGGGACATCCAGTACTTC.

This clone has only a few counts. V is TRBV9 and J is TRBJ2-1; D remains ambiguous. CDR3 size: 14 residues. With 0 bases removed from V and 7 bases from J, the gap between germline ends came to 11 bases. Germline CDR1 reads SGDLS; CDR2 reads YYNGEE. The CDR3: CASSVGLDLNEQFF. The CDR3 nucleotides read TGTGCCAGCAGCGTAGGACTTGACCTTAATGAGCAGTTCTTC. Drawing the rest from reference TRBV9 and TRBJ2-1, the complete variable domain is DSGVTQTPKHLITATGQRVTLRCSPRSGDLSVYWYQQSLDQGLQFLIQYYNGEERAKGNILERFSAQQFPDLHSELNLSSLELGDSALYFCASSVGLDLNEQFFGPGTRLTVL.

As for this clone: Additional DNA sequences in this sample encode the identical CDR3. CDR3 sequence (DNA): TGTGCCTGGGGCGAGTTTGGGACGGATGGCTACACCTTC. Its protein is CAWGEFGTDGYTF. The rearrangement links TRBV30 to TRBJ1-2; possibly TRBD1 for D (5 bases). Per the germline V gene, CDR1 is GTSNPN and CDR2 is SVGIG (reference sequence). This CDR3 contains 13 residues. V lost 5 bases to trimming and J lost 6 bases, with 16 bases between them.

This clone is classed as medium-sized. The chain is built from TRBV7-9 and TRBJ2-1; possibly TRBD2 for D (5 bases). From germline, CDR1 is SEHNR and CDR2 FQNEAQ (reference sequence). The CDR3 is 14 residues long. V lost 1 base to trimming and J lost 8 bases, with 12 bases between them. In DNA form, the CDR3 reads TGTGCCAGCAGCTTAGATACGGTTAGCGATGAGCAGTTCTTC. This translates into CASSLDTVSDEQFF.

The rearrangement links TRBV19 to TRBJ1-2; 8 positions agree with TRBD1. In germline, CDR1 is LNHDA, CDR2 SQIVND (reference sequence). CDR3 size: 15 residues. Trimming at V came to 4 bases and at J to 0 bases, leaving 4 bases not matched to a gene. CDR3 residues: CASSRAGGSNYGYTF. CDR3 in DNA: TGTGCCAGTAGTAGGGCAGGGGGCTCTAACTATGGCTACACCTTC. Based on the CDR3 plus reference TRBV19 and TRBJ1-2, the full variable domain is DGGITQSPKYLFRKEGQNVTLSCEQNLNHDAMYWYRQDPGQGLRLIYYSQIVNDFQKGDIAEGYSVSREKKESFPLTVTSAQKNPTAFYLCASSRAGGSNYGYTFGSGTRLTVV.

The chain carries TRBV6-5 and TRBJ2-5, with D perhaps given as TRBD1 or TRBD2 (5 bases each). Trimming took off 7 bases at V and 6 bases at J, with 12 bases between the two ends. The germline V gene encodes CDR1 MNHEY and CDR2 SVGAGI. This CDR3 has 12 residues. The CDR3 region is CASNGAGKTQYF. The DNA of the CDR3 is TGTGCCAGCAACGGGGCTGGGAAGACCCAGTACTTC.

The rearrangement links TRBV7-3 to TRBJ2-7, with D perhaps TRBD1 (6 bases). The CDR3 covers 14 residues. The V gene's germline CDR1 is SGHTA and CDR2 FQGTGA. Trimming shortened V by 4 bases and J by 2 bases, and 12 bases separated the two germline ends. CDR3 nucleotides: TGTGCCAGCAGCTCGATCTACAGGGCCTACGAGCAGTACTTC. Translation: CASSSIYRAYEQYF.

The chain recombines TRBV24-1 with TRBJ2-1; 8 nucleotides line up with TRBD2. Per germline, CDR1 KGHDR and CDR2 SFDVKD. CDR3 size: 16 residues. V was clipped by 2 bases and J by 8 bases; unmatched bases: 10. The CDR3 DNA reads TGTGCCACCAGTGATTCCGCCCCCGGGAGGGCCGATGAGCAGTTCTTC. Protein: CATSDSAPGRADEQFF.

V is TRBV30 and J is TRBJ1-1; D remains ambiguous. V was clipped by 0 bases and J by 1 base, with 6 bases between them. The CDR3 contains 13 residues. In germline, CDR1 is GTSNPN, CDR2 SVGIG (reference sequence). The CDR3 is CAWSVHENTEAFF. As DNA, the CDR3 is TGTGCCTGGAGTGTCCATGAGAACACTGAAGCTTTCTTT.

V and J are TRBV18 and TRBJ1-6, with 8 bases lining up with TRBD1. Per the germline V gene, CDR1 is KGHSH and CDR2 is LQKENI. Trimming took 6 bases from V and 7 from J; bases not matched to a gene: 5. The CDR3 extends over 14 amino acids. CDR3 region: CASSPRTGNSPLHF. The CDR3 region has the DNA TGTGCCAGCTCTCCCCGGACAGGGAATTCACCCCTCCACTTT.

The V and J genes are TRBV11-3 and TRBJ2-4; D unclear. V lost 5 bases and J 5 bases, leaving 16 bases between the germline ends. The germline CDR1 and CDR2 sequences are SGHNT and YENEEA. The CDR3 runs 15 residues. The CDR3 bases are TGTGCCAGCAGCCCTCAAAGGCTAGACCAAAACATTCAGTACTTC. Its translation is CASSPQRLDQNIQYF.

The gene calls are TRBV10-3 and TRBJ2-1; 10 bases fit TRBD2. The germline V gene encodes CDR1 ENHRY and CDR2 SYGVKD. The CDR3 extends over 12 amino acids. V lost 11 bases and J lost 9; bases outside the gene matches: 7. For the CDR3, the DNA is TGTGCCGCTAGCGGGAGTTTACCTGAGCAGTTCTTC. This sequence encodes CAASGSLPEQFF.

Written as DNA, the CDR3 is TGTGCCAGCAGCTTGTTCCAAGAGGGAGGAAACACCATATATTTT. As protein: CASSLFQEGGNTIYF. The chain has TRBV13 and TRBJ1-3; D remains ambiguous. Trimming took 3 bases from V and 4 from J, leaving 13 bases between them. Germline CDR1 is PRHDT and CDR2 is FYEKMQ (reference sequence). The CDR3 extends over 15 amino acids.

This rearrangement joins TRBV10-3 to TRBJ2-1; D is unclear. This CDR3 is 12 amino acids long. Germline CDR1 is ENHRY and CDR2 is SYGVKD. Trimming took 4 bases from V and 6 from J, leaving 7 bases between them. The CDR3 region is CAISGVGNEQFF. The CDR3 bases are TGTGCCATCAGTGGGGTAGGCAATGAGCAGTTCTTC.

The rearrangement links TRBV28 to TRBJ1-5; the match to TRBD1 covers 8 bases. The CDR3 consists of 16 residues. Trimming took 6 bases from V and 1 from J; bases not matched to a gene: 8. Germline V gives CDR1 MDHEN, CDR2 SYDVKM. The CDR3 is CASSPGTGRSNQPQHF. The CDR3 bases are TGTGCCAGCAGCCCCGGGACAGGTCGCAGCAATCAGCCCCAGCATTTT.